This TCR beta chain was captured in a study of shared clonotypes between healthy human individuals. This CDR3 region has 13 residues. V was cut by 6 bases and J by 3 bases, with 12 bases left in between. CDR1 and CDR2 (germline): KGHSH, LQKENI. Assay execution took place at the deep level. Method: immunoSEQ multiplex PCR; TCRdb's copy keeps in-frame clones and lacks some. The sample has about 1.1 million clones; around three quarters are singletons. The TCR originated in a young man in good health. Some clones in this sample may be carry-over from other donors' samples. V is TRBV18 and J is TRBJ2-7; perhaps D is TRBD1 or TRBD2 (6 bases each). Sequencing input: memory CD4+ T cells from PBMCs. The subset here: CD45RA-negative fraction. The CDR3 DNA is TGTGCCAGCTCTAGGGGGGCAGGCTACGAGCAGTACTTC. Translating it yields CASSRGAGYEQYF. Complete variable domain (other parts from reference TRBV18 and TRBJ2-7): NAGVMQNPRHLVRRRGQEARLRCSPMKGHSHVYWYRQLPEEGLKFMVYLQKENIIDESGMPKERFSAEFPKEGPSILRIQQVVRGDSAAYFCASSRGAGYEQYFGPGTRLTVT.